This T cell receptor beta chain originates from a study of OX40 agonist ivuxolimab in advanced cancers. Study overall: Partial responses were achieved by three patients, of whom one had hepatocellular carcinoma and two had cutaneous melanoma. Findings and limits, study-wide: There was clonal expansion of CD4+ and CD8+ blood T cells by week 6 at 0.1 to 3.0 mg/kg. Those patients achieving a partial response at 0.1-3.0 mg/kg showed among the lowest clonal expansion. On average, CD8+ T cells showed a greater number of expanded clones than CD4+.

In its sample, this clone was seen once. Its antigen is unknown. The protocol was immunoSEQ multiplex PCR, while the TCRdb copy is restricted to in-frame clones and leaves out a portion. The sample yields tens of thousands of clones, more than 75% seen once. The germline V gene has CDR1 MNHNY and CDR2 SVGAGI (reference sequence). This CDR3 spans 13 amino acids. The V gene end was trimmed by 10 bases and the J gene end by 4 bases; junction bases not matched to a gene: 7. The sample here was CD4+ or CD8+ T cells sorted from blood, taken in a trial of the OX40 agonist ivuxolimab. The V and J genes are TRBV6-6 and TRBJ1-5; 7 bases fit TRBD1. The sequence was obtained from an adult with an advanced solid tumor such as melanoma, head and neck, liver or kidney cancer. The CDR3 here is CAISRGVNQPQHF. CDR3 nucleotide sequence: TGTGCCATATCCAGGGGGGTAAATCAGCCCCAGCATTTT.